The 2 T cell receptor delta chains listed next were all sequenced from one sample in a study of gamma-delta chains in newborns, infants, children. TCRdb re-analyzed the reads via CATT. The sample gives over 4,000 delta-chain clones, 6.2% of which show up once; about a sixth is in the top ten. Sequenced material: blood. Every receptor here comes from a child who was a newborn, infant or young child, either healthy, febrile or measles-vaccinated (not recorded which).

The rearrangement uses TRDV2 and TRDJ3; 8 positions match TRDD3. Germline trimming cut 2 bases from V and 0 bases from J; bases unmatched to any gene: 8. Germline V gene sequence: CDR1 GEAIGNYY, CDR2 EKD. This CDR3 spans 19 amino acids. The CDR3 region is CACDNWGVLSSWDTRQMFF. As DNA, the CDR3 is TGTGCCTGTGACAACTGGGGGGTACTGAGCTCCTGGGACACCCGACAGATGTTTTTC.

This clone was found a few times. The CDR3 nucleotides read TGTGCCTGTGACACCGTAGGTGGGGGATACGCCTGGGACACCCGACAGATGTTTTTC. Its translation: CACDTVGGGYAWDTRQMFF. The J gene is TRDJ3, the V gene TRDV2; 11 nucleotides line up with TRDD3. Germline CDR1 is GEAIGNYY and CDR2 is EKD. The trim removed 0 bases at V and 2 bases at J, leaving 5 bases unmatched. This CDR3 is 19 amino acids long.